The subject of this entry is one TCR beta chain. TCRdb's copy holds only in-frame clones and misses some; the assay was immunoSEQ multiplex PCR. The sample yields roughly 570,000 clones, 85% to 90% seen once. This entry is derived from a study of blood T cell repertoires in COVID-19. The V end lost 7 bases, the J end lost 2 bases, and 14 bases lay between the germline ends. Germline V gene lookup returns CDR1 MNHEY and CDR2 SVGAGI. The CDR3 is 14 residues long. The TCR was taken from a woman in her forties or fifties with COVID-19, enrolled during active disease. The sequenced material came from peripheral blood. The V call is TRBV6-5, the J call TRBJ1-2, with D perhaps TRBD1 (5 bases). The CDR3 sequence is CASNTQDKNYGYTF. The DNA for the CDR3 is TGTGCCAGCAATACCCAGGACAAAAACTATGGCTACACCTTC.